Following are 22 T cell receptor beta chains from one sample sequenced in a study of shared clonotypes between healthy human individuals. Only in-frame clones appear in the TCRdb table, and some are missing; sequencing was by immunoSEQ multiplex PCR. The sample lists about 1,500,000 clones; 96% were seen once. Source material: naive CD4+ T cells sorted from blood. The sample's subset: CD45RA+ positively selected. These receptors were obtained from a man in his thirties or forties in good health.

This chain connects TRBV9 to TRBJ2-2, with unresolved D. Trimming left V 1 base short and J 6 bases short, with 13 bases between. The germline gives CDR1 SGDLS, CDR2 YYNGEE. This CDR3 is 15 amino acids long. CDR3 amino acids: CASSVLQTLAGELFF. The CDR3 coding sequence is TGTGCCAGCAGCGTATTACAGACTTTGGCCGGGGAGCTGTTTTTT.

This rearrangement joins TRBV18 to TRBJ1-3, with D perhaps TRBD1 (5 bases). Germline V lookup: CDR1 KGHSH, CDR2 LQKENI. The V end was cut by 3 bases, the J end by 2 bases, with 8 bases between. The CDR3 sequence is 14 residues long. The DNA of the CDR3 is TGTGCCAGCTCACCGACAGTGGCTGGAAACACCATATATTTT. This translates into CASSPTVAGNTIYF.

The chain recombines TRBV5-1 with TRBJ2-3; 7 bases fit TRBD2. V lost 4 bases to trimming and J lost 5 bases; unmatched junction nucleotides: 13. The CDR3 spans 16 residues. Germline values: CDR1 SGHRS, CDR2 YFSETQ. CDR3 residues: CASSQSAGVGKDTQYF. The CDR3 DNA reads as TGCGCCAGCAGCCAATCTGCGGGGGTCGGCAAAGATACGCAGTATTTT.

As regards this clone: The sample has other DNA sequences that encode this CDR3 too. The V and J genes are TRBV18 and TRBJ1-5; the match to TRBD1 covers 11 bases. V dropped 3 bases and J dropped 4; count of bases not matched to a gene: 5. CDR3 length equals 16 residues. Germline CDR1 reads KGHSH; CDR2 reads LQKENI. Here the CDR3 reads CASSPPGQGGNQPQHF. Here the CDR3 DNA reads TGTGCCAGCTCACCTCCGGGACAGGGGGGTAATCAGCCCCAGCATTTT. Full variable domain (remainder filled in from reference TRBV18 and TRBJ1-5): NAGVMQNPRHLVRRRGQEARLRCSPMKGHSHVYWYRQLPEEGLKFMVYLQKENIIDESGMPKERFSAEFPKEGPSILRIQQVVRGDSAAYFCASSPPGQGGNQPQHFGDGTRLSIL.

The V call is TRBV2, the J call TRBJ2-7, with a possible D match to TRBD2 (7 bases). The V gene lost 6 bases and the J gene lost 5 bases, with 14 bases spanning the gap. The CDR3 is 13 residues long. The germline V gene encodes CDR1 SNHLY and CDR2 FYNNEI. For the CDR3, the DNA is TGTGCCAGCAGCCAAGGGGGGGCGGACGAGCAGTACTTC. It specifies CASSQGGADEQYF.

The V gene is TRBV18, the J gene TRBJ2-5; the D is unclear. Trimming left V 6 bases short and J 5 bases short, with 13 bases between. The V gene's germline CDR1 is KGHSH and CDR2 LQKENI. The CDR3 totals 13 residues. As DNA, the CDR3 is TGTGCCAGCTCCTTCGATATCCAGGAGACCCAGTACTTC. As protein: CASSFDIQETQYF.

The rearrangement uses TRBV7-9 and TRBJ2-1; D not certain. The germline CDR1 and CDR2 sequences are SEHNR and FQNEAQ (reference sequence). The CDR3 consists of 13 residues. V was clipped by 3 bases and J by 7 bases, with 10 bases between them. The CDR3: CASSFFPRNEQFF. CDR3 bases: TGTGCCAGCAGCTTCTTTCCTCGAAATGAGCAGTTCTTC.

The J gene is TRBJ2-1, the V gene TRBV11-2; D is unclear. The germline gives CDR1 SGHAT, CDR2 FQNNGV. The CDR3 spans 15 residues. V gave up 3 bases and J gave up 8 bases, with 17 bases separating them. CDR3 bases: TGTGCCAGCAGCTTTCAGGCGGATCTTCTCCATGAGCAGTTCTTC. Protein sequence: CASSFQADLLHEQFF.

This rearrangement joins TRBV19 to TRBJ2-7; TRBD2 aligns across 13 bases. J lost 2 bases, V lost 8 bases, and 6 bases had no gene match. The length of the CDR3 is 15 residues. Germline V CDR1 and CDR2: LNHDA, SQIVND (reference sequence). The CDR3 DNA reads as TGTGCCAGTTCAAGACTAGCGGGAGGCACCTACGAGCAGTACTTC. Protein product: CASSRLAGGTYEQYF.

The CDR3 loop reads CASSPLTGSYGYTF. Here the CDR3 DNA reads TGTGCCAGCAGTCCATTGACAGGGAGCTATGGCTACACCTTC. This chain joins TRBV27 and TRBJ1-2, with 7 positions matching TRBD1. The CDR3 length is 14 residues. V dropped 5 bases and J dropped 4; count of bases not matched to a gene: 7. Germline V gene data show CDR1 as MNHEY and CDR2 as SMNVEV (reference sequence).

J is TRBJ2-1 and V is TRBV2, with D possibly matching TRBD2 (5 bases). V dropped 2 bases and J dropped 0 bases, with 8 bases sitting between them. Germline-derived CDR1 and CDR2 are SNHLY and FYNNEI. The CDR3 has 15 amino acids. CDR3 amino acids: CASSELGSSYNEQFF. DNA for the CDR3: TGTGCCAGCAGTGAATTGGGGAGCTCCTACAATGAGCAGTTCTTC.

The chain uses TRBV18 and TRBJ1-5; 7 positions match TRBD1. J lost 7 bases, V lost 6 bases, and 18 bases had no gene match. CDR3 length equals 17 residues. Germline CDR1 reads KGHSH; CDR2 reads LQKENI. CDR3 sequence (DNA): TGTGCCAGCTCGGTGCCAGACAGGGCAGGAGCGGCACAGCCCCAGCATTTT. It yields the protein CASSVPDRAGAAQPQHF.

This chain uses TRBV29-1 with TRBJ2-7, with TRBD1 matching 7 bases. Germline CDR1 is SQVTM and CDR2 is ANQGSEA. The V and J ends lost 2 bases and 1 base, in that order; junction bases with no gene match: 5. This CDR3 has 14 amino acids. The CDR3 DNA follows: TGCAGCGTTGAAAAGAACAGGGGTTCCTACGAGCAGTACTTC. It is translated as CSVEKNRGSYEQYF.

In its sample, this clone was seen a few times. Other nucleotide sequences from this sample produce the same CDR3. The chain joins TRBV5-1 to TRBJ2-3; tentatively, D is TRBD1 (7 bases). The CDR3 runs 14 residues. V shed 0 bases and J shed 5 bases, with 10 bases lying between them. Germline-derived CDR1 and CDR2 are SGHRS and YFSETQ. CDR3 DNA sequence: TGCGCCAGCAGCTTGGGACAGGGAGGAGATACGCAGTATTTT. This gives the protein CASSLGQGGDTQYF.

V and J are TRBV5-4 and TRBJ1-2, with D possibly TRBD1 on 5 matching bases. The CDR3 runs to 15 residues. The ends were cut back, 2 bases at V and 4 bases at J, with 15 bases in the middle. Per germline, CDR1 SGHNT and CDR2 YYREEE (reference sequence). The DNA of the CDR3 is TGTGCCAGCAGCTTAGAACCAGGGAGTCCCTATGGCTACACCTTC. It encodes CASSLEPGSPYGYTF.

V and J are TRBV5-1 and TRBJ2-3; 7 bases align to TRBD2. Trimming removed 2 bases from V and 3 bases from J; junction bases left unmatched: 12. CDR1 and CDR2 from the germline V gene are SGHRS and YFSETQ. This CDR3 region has 17 residues. The CDR3 is CASSFLPPGGLTDTQYF. The CDR3 coding sequence is TGCGCCAGCAGCTTTTTACCTCCGGGGGGACTAACAGATACGCAGTATTTT. Supplemented by reference TRBV5-1 and TRBJ2-3, the full variable domain reads KAGVTQTPRYLIKTRGQQVTLSCSPISGHRSVSWYQQTPGQGLQFLFEYFSETQRNKGNFPGRFSGRQFSNSRSEMNVSTLELGDSALYLCASSFLPPGGLTDTQYFGPGTRLTVL.

Comments on this clone: The same CDR3 can be traced to other DNA sequences in this sample. The chain uses TRBV18 and TRBJ2-6; D gene ambiguous. The length of the CDR3 is 12 residues. V was trimmed by 3 bases and J by 4 bases, leaving 1 base between them. The germline gives CDR1 KGHSH, CDR2 LQKENI. This CDR3 is CASSPGANVLTF. The CDR3 coding sequence is TGTGCCAGCTCACCGGGGGCCAACGTCCTGACTTTC.

Of note for this clone: Different DNA sequences within this sample yield the same CDR3. The gene calls are TRBV29-1 and TRBJ2-7, with unresolved D. This CDR3 spans 13 amino acids. V was shortened by 1 base and J by 2 bases, with 9 bases between the two germline ends. Germline CDR1 SQVTM, CDR2 ANQGSEA. The CDR3 nucleotides read TGCAGCGTTGAAGGGACGGGTACCTACGAGCAGTACTTC. Its protein product is CSVEGTGTYEQYF.

The sample holds one count of this clone. The chain links TRBV27 to TRBJ1-3, with TRBD1 as a possible D gene (6 bases). Germline V lookup: CDR1 MNHEY, CDR2 SMNVEV (reference sequence). The CDR3 length is 15 residues. Trimming stripped 5 bases from V and 2 bases from J, with 13 bases between. The CDR3 sequence: CASSRSGVAGNTIYF. The CDR3 DNA follows: TGTGCCAGCAGTAGATCAGGGGTCGCTGGAAACACCATATATTTT.

The CDR3 protein is CASSMEGTSTDTQYF. DNA of the CDR3: TGTGCCAGTAGTATGGAAGGGACTAGCACAGATACGCAGTATTTT. The chain combines TRBV19 with TRBJ2-3; D perhaps matches TRBD2 (6 bases). CDR3 length equals 15 residues. Trimming removed 3 bases from V and 0 bases from J, with 10 bases in between. In germline, CDR1 is LNHDA, CDR2 SQIVND (reference sequence).

This clone was picked up a small number of times. Other nucleotide sequences from this sample produce the same CDR3. The gene calls are TRBV10-3 and TRBJ2-7; no clear D gene. The CDR3 is made up of 11 amino acids. The V end lost 1 base, the J end lost 6 bases, and 4 bases lay between the germline ends. Germline CDR1 reads ENHRY; CDR2 reads SYGVKD. The CDR3 coding sequence is TGTGCCATCAGTGAGTTTGGCGAGCAGTACTTC. Its protein is CAISEFGEQYF.

As for this clone: Other DNA sequences in the sample encode the same CDR3. CDR3 in amino acids: CASSLAGGEYEQYF. The CDR3 coding sequence is TGCGCCAGCAGCTTAGCGGGAGGAGAGTACGAGCAGTACTTC. This rearrangement joins TRBV5-1 to TRBJ2-7, with 9 bases lining up with TRBD2. The CDR3 runs to 14 residues. Germline CDR1 SGHRS, CDR2 YFSETQ. Germline trimming cut 2 bases from V and 4 bases from J; bases unmatched to any gene: 4.